What follows are 21 T cell receptor beta chains derived from one specimen sequenced in a study of blood T cell repertoires in COVID-19. Generated by immunoSEQ multiplex PCR, the TCRdb table keeps only in-frame clones and is missing some. Here the sample spans about 200,000 clones, 84% being singletons. Input material: PBMCs or T cells enriched from blood (not recorded which). The receptors here all came from a man aged 40-49 years who had recovered from COVID-19.

The genes are TRBV6-5 and TRBJ1-1; D gene unclear. This CDR3 contains 12 residues. V was trimmed by 4 bases and J by 7 bases, leaving 10 bases between them. Germline lookup yields CDR1 MNHEY and CDR2 SVGAGI. DNA of the CDR3: TGTGCCAGCAGTTCCGGACGGGATGAAGCTTTCTTT. Its translation: CASSSGRDEAFF.

This chain joins TRBV5-1 and TRBJ1-6; 12 positions agree with TRBD1. This CDR3 spans 17 amino acids. The J segment lost 5 bases and the V segment lost 0 bases, leaving 3 bases of the junction unmatched. The germline CDR1 and CDR2 sequences are SGHRS and YFSETQ. This chain's CDR3 is CASSLGDRGPNNSPLHF. CDR3 nucleotides: TGCGCCAGCAGCTTGGGGGACAGGGGGCCGAATAATTCACCCCTCCACTTT.

V is TRBV7-9 and J is TRBJ2-7; 9 nucleotides align to TRBD1. Germline V CDR1 and CDR2: SEHNR, FQNEAQ (reference sequence). Unmatched junction bases numbered 9, after V lost 4 bases and J lost 5 bases. The CDR3 sequence is 15 residues long. The DNA for the CDR3 is TGTGCCAGCAGCTCCTCCGGGACAGGGTTTAACGAGCAGTACTTC. Its protein product is CASSSSGTGFNEQYF.

J is TRBJ1-4 and V is TRBV5-1; D gene ambiguous. The CDR3 has 15 amino acids. The germline V and J ends were trimmed by 1 base and 0 bases, with 7 bases remaining between them. Germline V gene data show CDR1 as SGHRS and CDR2 as YFSETQ. The CDR3 loop is CASSLYGSTNEKLFF. Here the CDR3 DNA reads TGCGCCAGCAGCTTGTACGGTTCAACTAATGAAAAACTGTTTTTT.

This chain connects TRBV3-1 (or the pseudogene TRBV3-2) to TRBJ2-5, with D possibly TRBD2 on 6 matching bases. Germline loops: CDR1 LGHDT, CDR2 YNNKEL (reference sequence). V lost 1 base and J 5 bases, leaving 14 bases between the germline ends. The CDR3 is made up of 15 amino acids. The CDR3 region has the DNA TGTGCCAGCAGCCAAGGGTACGCGGGGTTGGAGACCCAGTACTTC. Its protein product is CASSQGYAGLETQYF.

On this clone: Sequence at one end of the junction differs from germline and may be a read error. The J gene is TRBJ2-1, the V gene TRBV7-7; maybe TRBD1 (7 bases). Germline-derived CDR1 and CDR2 are SSHAT and FNYEAQ (reference sequence). The CDR3 runs to 16 residues. Written as DNA, the CDR3 is TGTGCTAGCAGCCCGGGACAGACAGCATGGGGGGATGAGCAGTTCTTC. This translates into CASSPGQTAWGDEQFF.

The chain recombines TRBV27 with TRBJ2-7; tentatively, D is TRBD2 (5 bases). The CDR3 is made up of 13 amino acids. Germline-derived CDR1 and CDR2 are MNHEY and SMNVEV (reference sequence). V gave up 0 bases and J gave up 5 bases, with 8 bases separating them. CDR3 coding DNA: TGTGCCAGCAGTTTATCGGGAGTTAACGAGCAGTACTTC. As protein: CASSLSGVNEQYF.

This clone occurred once. The chain employs TRBV19 and TRBJ2-4; 9 bases match TRBD1. Germline V gives CDR1 LNHDA, CDR2 SQIVND (reference sequence). The CDR3 covers 16 residues. V shed 6 bases, J shed 0 bases, and the junction held 6 bases outside the gene matches. The CDR3 region is CASRGDRALAKNIQYF. DNA of the CDR3: TGTGCCAGTAGGGGGGACAGGGCCCTAGCCAAAAACATTCAGTACTTC.

The CDR3 is CASSQEWTGNMMAFF. The DNA for the CDR3 is TGCGCCAGCAGCCAAGAATGGACAGGGAACATGATGGCTTTCTTT. The chain combines TRBV4-3 with TRBJ1-1; TRBD1 aligns across 8 bases. The CDR3 totals 15 residues. V was pared by 0 bases and J by 11 bases, with 11 bases of the junction left unmatched. Germline-derived CDR1 and CDR2 are LGHNA and YSLEER.

The chain couples TRBV4-3 to TRBJ1-2; 7 bases agree with TRBD1. J gave up 8 bases and V 3 bases, and 12 bases lay outside the gene matches. Germline CDR1 reads LGHNA; CDR2 reads YSLEER. The CDR3 sequence is 15 residues long. The CDR3 DNA follows: TGCGCCAGCAGCCATGCCCCATTCCAGGGACAGGGCTACACCTTC. It encodes CASSHAPFQGQGYTF.

This clone has only one observation. The chain couples TRBV28 to TRBJ1-1, with 8 positions matching TRBD1. The V gene end was trimmed by 11 bases and the J gene end by 7 bases; junction bases not matched to a gene: 9. The CDR3 is made up of 12 amino acids. Per the germline V gene, CDR1 is MDHEN and CDR2 is SYDVKM. The CDR3, as DNA: TGTGCCGCAGGGGGCGGCCCCGTTGAAGCTTTCTTT. This gives the protein CAAGGGPVEAFF.

The chain couples TRBV4-1 to TRBJ2-1, with TRBD2 matching 8 bases. Germline CDR1 reads MGHRA; CDR2 reads YSYEKL. V was clipped by 0 bases and J by 5 bases; unmatched bases: 9. The CDR3 runs to 17 residues. CDR3 residues: CASSQDRWRGDDNEQFF. The CDR3 DNA follows: TGCGCCAGCAGCCAAGATCGGTGGCGGGGGGACGACAATGAGCAGTTCTTC.

This clone was seen a few times. This chain joins TRBV18 and TRBJ1-6; maybe TRBD1 (6 bases). CDR3 length: 19 amino acids. CDR1 KGHSH and CDR2 LQKENI come from the germline V gene. V shed 2 bases and J shed 1 base, with 18 bases lying between them. The CDR3 DNA follows: TGTGCCAGCTCACCAGTGTGGACAGCTCCCCGATCCTATAATTCACCCCTCCACTTT. Its translation is CASSPVWTAPRSYNSPLHF.

This clone was recorded a few times. The rearrangement uses TRBV11-2 and TRBJ1-2, with 9 bases lining up with TRBD1. The CDR3 covers 16 residues. The V gene end was trimmed by 4 bases and the J gene end by 4 bases; junction bases not matched to a gene: 10. Germline V CDR1 and CDR2: SGHAT, FQNNGV. The CDR3: CASSSIRDRDVYGYTF. The DNA for the CDR3 is TGTGCCAGCAGCTCGATTCGGGACAGGGATGTCTATGGCTACACCTTC.

This chain connects TRBV5-1 to TRBJ1-1; D gene ambiguous. The CDR3 is 15 residues long. V lost 4 bases, J lost 6 bases, and 19 bases lay in between. In germline, CDR1 is SGHRS, CDR2 YFSETQ. The CDR3, as DNA: TGCGCCAGCAGCAACCTGGCAGGCTCGTCCGCTGAAGCTTTCTTT. It specifies CASSNLAGSSAEAFF.

V and J are TRBV28 and TRBJ1-3; D is perhaps TRBD1 (5 bases). This CDR3 region has 14 residues. Trimming removed 8 bases from V and 8 bases from J, with 19 bases in between. CDR1 MDHEN and CDR2 SYDVKM come from the germline V gene. CDR3: CASFGGRETYTIYF. DNA of the CDR3: TGTGCCAGCTTCGGGGGTCGGGAGACGTACACCATATATTTT.

The chain joins TRBV5-4 to TRBJ1-2; D may be TRBD1 (5 bases). The ends were cut back, 2 bases at V and 8 bases at J, with 10 bases in the middle. This CDR3 has 12 residues. The germline gives CDR1 SGHNT, CDR2 YYREEE (reference sequence). The CDR3 region is CASSFRQGGYTF. In DNA, the CDR3 is TGTGCCAGCAGCTTCAGGCAGGGAGGCTACACCTTC.

CDR3: CASSLFQGSDTQYF. The CDR3 DNA reads TGTGCCAGCAGCTTGTTTCAGGGTTCAGATACGCAGTATTTT. V is TRBV7-9 and J is TRBJ2-3, with D possibly being TRBD1 (5 bases). Trimming shortened V by 3 bases and J by 4 bases, and 11 bases separated the two germline ends. Germline CDR1 reads SEHNR; CDR2 reads FQNEAQ (reference sequence). This CDR3 is 14 amino acids long.

The rearrangement joins TRBV28 to TRBJ2-7, with 7 bases aligning to TRBD1. The CDR3 contains 15 residues. V was pared by 5 bases and J by 3 bases, with 10 bases of the junction left unmatched. The V gene's germline CDR1 is MDHEN and CDR2 SYDVKM. CDR3 in amino acids: CASSVGQALYYEQYF. CDR3 nucleotide sequence: TGTGCCAGCAGTGTTGGACAGGCCCTTTACTACGAGCAGTACTTC.

This chain uses TRBV15 with TRBJ2-7; D is undetermined. The V end was cut by 0 bases, the J end by 6 bases, with 9 bases between. The germline CDR1 and CDR2 sequences are LNHNV and YYDKDF (reference sequence). CDR3 length: 13 amino acids. The CDR3 coding sequence is TGTGCCACCAGCAGAGATACGGTCGGCGAGCAGTACTTC. Its protein product is CATSRDTVGEQYF.

The V gene is TRBV30, the J gene TRBJ1-1; D not certain. Germline lookup yields CDR1 GTSNPN and CDR2 SVGIG (reference sequence). This CDR3 is built from 15 residues. The V end was cut by 5 bases, the J end by 1 base, with 17 bases between. This chain's CDR3 is CAWLPTQPRNTEAFF. The CDR3, as DNA: TGTGCCTGGTTACCGACTCAACCACGGAACACTGAAGCTTTCTTT.